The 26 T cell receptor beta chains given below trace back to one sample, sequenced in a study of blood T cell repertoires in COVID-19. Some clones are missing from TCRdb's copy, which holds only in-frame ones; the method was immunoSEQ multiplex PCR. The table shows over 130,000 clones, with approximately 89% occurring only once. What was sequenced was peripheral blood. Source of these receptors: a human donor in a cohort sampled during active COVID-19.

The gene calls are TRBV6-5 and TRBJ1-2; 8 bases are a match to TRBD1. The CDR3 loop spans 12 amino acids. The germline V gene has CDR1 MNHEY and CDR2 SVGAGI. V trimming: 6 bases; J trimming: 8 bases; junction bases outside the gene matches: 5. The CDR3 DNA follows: TGTGCCAGCAGCGGGACAGGAGGAGGCTACACCTTC. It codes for CASSGTGGGYTF.

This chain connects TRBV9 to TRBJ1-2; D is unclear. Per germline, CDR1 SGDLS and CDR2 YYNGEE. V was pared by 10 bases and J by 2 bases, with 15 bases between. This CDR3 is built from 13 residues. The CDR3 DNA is TGTGCCGCCTGCCCCGGAGCCAACTATGGCTACACCTTC. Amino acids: CAACPGANYGYTF.

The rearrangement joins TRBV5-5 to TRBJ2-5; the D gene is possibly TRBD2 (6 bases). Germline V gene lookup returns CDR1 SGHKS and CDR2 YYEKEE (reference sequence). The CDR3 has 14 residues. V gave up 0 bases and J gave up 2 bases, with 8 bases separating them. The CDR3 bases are TGTGCCAGCAGCTTGGGGGGGACTCAAGAGACCCAGTACTTC. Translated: CASSLGGTQETQYF.

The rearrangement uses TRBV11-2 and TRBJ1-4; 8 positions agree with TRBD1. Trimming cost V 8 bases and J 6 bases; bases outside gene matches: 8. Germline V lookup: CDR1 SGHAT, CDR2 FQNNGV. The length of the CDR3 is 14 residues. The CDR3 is CASRPGQAYEKLFF. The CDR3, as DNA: TGTGCCAGCCGACCGGGACAGGCCTATGAAAAACTGTTTTTT.

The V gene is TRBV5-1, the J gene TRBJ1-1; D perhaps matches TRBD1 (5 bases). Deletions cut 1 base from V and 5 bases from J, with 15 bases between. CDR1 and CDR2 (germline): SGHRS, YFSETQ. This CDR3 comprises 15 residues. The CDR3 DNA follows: TGCGCCAGCAGCTTGAGTAGGGGTGGAAAGACTGAAGCTTTCTTT. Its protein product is CASSLSRGGKTEAFF.

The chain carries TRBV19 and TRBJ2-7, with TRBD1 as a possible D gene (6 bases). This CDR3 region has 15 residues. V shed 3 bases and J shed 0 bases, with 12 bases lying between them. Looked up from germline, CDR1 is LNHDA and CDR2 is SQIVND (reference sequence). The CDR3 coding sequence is TGTGCCAGTAGTATTGAGACAGGCCTCTCCTACGAGCAGTACTTC. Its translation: CASSIETGLSYEQYF.

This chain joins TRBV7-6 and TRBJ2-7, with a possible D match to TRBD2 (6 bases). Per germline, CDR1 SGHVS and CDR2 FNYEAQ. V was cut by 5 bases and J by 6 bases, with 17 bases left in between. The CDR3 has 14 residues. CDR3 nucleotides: TGTGCCAGCAGCCCGGGGGAGACAACCGGCGAGCAGTACTTC. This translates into CASSPGETTGEQYF.

In nucleotides, the CDR3 is TGTGCCACCAGCAGAGATTCAGGCGCCAATCAGCCCCAGCATTTT. Its protein is CATSRDSGANQPQHF. The V gene is TRBV15, the J gene TRBJ1-5; D not resolved. This CDR3 comprises 15 residues. Germline CDR1 and CDR2: LNHNV and YYDKDF (reference sequence). V lost 0 bases and J lost 3, with 9 bases in between.

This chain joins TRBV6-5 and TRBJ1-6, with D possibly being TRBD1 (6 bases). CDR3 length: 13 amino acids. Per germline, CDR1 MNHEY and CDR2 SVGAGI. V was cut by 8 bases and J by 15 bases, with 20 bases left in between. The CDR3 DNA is TGTGCCAGCGGGAATTATAGGGGGGAGGGCCTCCACTTT. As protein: CASGNYRGEGLHF.

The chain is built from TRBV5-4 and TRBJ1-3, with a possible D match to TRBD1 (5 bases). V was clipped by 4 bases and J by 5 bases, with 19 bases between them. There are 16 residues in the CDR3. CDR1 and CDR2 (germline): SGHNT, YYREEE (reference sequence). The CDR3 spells CASSQNPRATRNTIYF. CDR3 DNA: TGTGCCAGCAGCCAAAACCCCAGGGCCACCCGAAACACCATATATTTT.

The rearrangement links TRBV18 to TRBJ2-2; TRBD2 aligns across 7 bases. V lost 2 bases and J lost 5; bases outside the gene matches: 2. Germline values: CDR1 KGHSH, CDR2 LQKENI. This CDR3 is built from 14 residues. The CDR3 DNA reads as TGTGCCAGCTCACCATCCGGGAGGACCGGGGAGCTGTTTTTT. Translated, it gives CASSPSGRTGELFF.

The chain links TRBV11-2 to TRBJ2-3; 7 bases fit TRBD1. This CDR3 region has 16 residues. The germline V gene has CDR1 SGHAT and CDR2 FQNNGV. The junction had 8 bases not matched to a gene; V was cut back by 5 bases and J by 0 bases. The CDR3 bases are TGTGCCAGCAGCCGGTGGGACAGCTCTAGCACAGATACGCAGTATTTT. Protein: CASSRWDSSSTDTQYF.

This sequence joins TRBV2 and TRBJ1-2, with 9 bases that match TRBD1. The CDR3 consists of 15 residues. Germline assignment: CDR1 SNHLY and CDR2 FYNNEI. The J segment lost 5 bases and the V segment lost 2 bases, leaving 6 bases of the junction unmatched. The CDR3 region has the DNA TGTGCCAGCAGTGAAATGACGACAGGGGGTTATGGCTACACCTTC. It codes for CASSEMTTGGYGYTF.

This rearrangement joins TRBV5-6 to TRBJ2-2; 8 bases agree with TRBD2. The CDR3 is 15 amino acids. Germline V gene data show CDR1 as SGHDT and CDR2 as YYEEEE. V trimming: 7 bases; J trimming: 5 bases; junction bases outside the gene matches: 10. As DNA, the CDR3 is TGTGCCAGCTTCCGTGCGGGGGGCACGACCGGGGAGCTGTTTTTT. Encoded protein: CASFRAGGTTGELFF.

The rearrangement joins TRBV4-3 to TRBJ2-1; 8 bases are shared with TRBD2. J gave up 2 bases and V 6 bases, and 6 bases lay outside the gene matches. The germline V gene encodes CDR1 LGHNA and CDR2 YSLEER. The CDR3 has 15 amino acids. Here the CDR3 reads CASSQRGGPYNEQFF. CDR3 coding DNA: TGCGCCAGCAGTCAACGGGGGGGCCCCTACAATGAGCAGTTCTTC.

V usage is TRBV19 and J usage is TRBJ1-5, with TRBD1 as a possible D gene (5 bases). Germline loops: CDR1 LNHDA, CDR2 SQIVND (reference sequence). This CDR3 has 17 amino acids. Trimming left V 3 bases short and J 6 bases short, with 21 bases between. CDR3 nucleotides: TGTGCCAGTAGTATTGCTACCGGGGGGGATAGGAGTCAGCCCCAGCATTTT. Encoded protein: CASSIATGGDRSQPQHF.

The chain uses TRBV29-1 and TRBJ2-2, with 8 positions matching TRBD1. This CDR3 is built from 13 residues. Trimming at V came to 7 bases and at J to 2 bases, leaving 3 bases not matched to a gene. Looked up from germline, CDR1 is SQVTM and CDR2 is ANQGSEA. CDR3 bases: TGCAGCGCCGACAGGGGAAACACCGGGGAGCTGTTTTTT. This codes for CSADRGNTGELFF.

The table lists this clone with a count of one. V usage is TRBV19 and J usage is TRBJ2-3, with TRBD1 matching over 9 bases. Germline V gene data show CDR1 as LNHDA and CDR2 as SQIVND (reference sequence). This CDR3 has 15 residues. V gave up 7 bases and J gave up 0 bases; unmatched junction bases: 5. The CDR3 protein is CASMRQGGSTDTQYF. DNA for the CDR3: TGTGCCAGTATGAGACAGGGGGGAAGCACAGATACGCAGTATTTT.

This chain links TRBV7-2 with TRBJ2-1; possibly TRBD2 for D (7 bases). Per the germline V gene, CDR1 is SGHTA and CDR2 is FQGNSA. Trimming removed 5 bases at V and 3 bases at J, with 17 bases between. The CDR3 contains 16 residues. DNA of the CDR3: TGTGCCAGCAGCCCCTTCAGGGGAGGGGTCTACAATGAGCAGTTCTTC. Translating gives CASSPFRGGVYNEQFF.

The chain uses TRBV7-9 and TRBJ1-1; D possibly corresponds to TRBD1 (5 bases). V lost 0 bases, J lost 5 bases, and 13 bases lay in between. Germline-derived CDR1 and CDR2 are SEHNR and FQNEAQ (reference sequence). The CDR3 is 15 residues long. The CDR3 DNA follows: TGTGCCAGCAGCTTAGCGGGTCACAGGTTTACTGAAGCTTTCTTT. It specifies CASSLAGHRFTEAFF.

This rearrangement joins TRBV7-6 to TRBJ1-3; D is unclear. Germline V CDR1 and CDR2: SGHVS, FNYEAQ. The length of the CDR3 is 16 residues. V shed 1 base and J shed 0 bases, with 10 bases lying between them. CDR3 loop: CASSLGEAASGNTIYF. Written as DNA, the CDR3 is TGTGCCAGCAGCTTAGGAGAAGCGGCCTCTGGAAACACCATATATTTT.

DNA of the CDR3: TGCGCCAGCAGCCTGGACATCCGTTCCTACGAGCAGTACTTC. Its protein is CASSLDIRSYEQYF. The rearrangement joins TRBV5-1 to TRBJ2-7; a possible D gene is TRBD1 (5 bases). Germline values: CDR1 SGHRS, CDR2 YFSETQ. The CDR3 is 14 amino acids. V shed 4 bases and J shed 1 base, with 12 bases lying between them.

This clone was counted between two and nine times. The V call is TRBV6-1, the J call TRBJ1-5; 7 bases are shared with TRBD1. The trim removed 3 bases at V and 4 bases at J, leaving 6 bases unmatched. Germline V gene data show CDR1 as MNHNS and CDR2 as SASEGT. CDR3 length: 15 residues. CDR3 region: CASSDPGTANQPQHF. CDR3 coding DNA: TGTGCCAGCAGTGACCCGGGGACAGCAAATCAGCCCCAGCATTTT.

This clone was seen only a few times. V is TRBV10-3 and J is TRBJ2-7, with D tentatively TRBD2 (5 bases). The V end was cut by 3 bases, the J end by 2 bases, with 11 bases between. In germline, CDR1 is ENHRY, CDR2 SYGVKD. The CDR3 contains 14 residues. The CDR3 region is CAISDGVRTYEQYF. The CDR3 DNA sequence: TGTGCCATCAGTGACGGGGTCCGAACCTACGAGCAGTACTTC.

This CDR3 is CASSPGRRGQETQYF. CDR3 in DNA: TGCGCCAGCAGCCCAGGGAGGAGGGGACAAGAGACCCAGTACTTC. V is TRBV5-1 and J is TRBJ2-5; tentative D call: TRBD2 (6 bases). The germline V gene encodes CDR1 SGHRS and CDR2 YFSETQ. This CDR3 has 15 amino acids. Trimming stripped 4 bases from V and 2 bases from J, with 15 bases between.

The CDR3 reads CASSLKGGYYNEQFF. The DNA for the CDR3 is TGTGCCAGCAGCTTGAAAGGGGGCTATTACAATGAGCAGTTCTTC. The genes are TRBV7-6 and TRBJ2-1; 7 nucleotides line up with TRBD1. The V gene end was trimmed by 3 bases and the J gene end by 4 bases; junction bases not matched to a gene: 6. CDR3 length equals 15 residues. Germline CDR1 is SGHVS and CDR2 is FNYEAQ.